The rows below give T cell receptor beta chains drawn from one sample of a study of resident and recirculating memory T cells in vitiligo. Clones were read by immunoSEQ multiplex PCR, and TCRdb kept only the in-frame ones, dropping some. The sample records about 76,000 clones, about 91% being singletons. Input material: blood. All receptors derive from a male donor with vitiligo. CDR3s include the opening cysteine and the closing phenylalanine or tryptophan. D genes are given only for firm matches. Expanded clones get a size class; other rows say once, few or many, or leave the size out.

D gene,V gene,clone size,J gene,CDR3 protein,CDR3 DNA
TRBD2,TRBV27,-,TRBJ2-7,CASSLWGLAGTRSNEQYF,TGTGCCAGCAGTTTATGGGGACTAGCGGGAACCCGGTCGAACGAGCAGTACTTC
-,TRBV18,-,TRBJ2-3,CASSPPEMAATDTQYF,TGTGCCAGCTCACCACCGGAGATGGCGGCTACAGATACGCAGTATTTT
-,TRBV25-1,-,TRBJ1-1,CASSPPGGAKNTEAFF,TGTGCCAGCAGTCCTCCTGGCGGGGCCAAGAACACTGAAGCTTTCTTT
-,TRBV4-3,-,TRBJ2-7,CASSQDRPGASYEQYF,TGCGCCAGCAGCCAAGATCGGCCGGGAGCCTCCTACGAGCAGTACTTC
TRBD1,TRBV19,-,TRBJ2-2,CASSTTGQGIGELFF,TGTGCCAGTAGCACGACGGGACAGGGAATCGGGGAGCTGTTTTTT
TRBD2,TRBV7-3,once,TRBJ2-7,CASSRGAGGNEQYF,TGTGCCAGCAGCCGCGGTGCGGGAGGGAACGAGCAGTACTTC
-,TRBV5-1,-,TRBJ1-1,CASIRGNGRGTEAFF,TGCGCCAGCATCCGGGGGAACGGGAGGGGAACTGAAGCTTTCTTT
-,TRBV18,-,TRBJ2-7,CASSPGGVGYEQYF,TGTGCCAGCTCACCGGGCGGGGTCGGTTACGAGCAGTACTTC
TRBD1,TRBV4-1,-,TRBJ1-2,CASSQPLRQGDYTF,TGCGCCAGCAGCCAGCCGCTCAGACAGGGCGACTACACCTTC
TRBD1,TRBV10-3,-,TRBJ2-1,CAIAPGQAYNEQFF,TGTGCCATCGCCCCGGGACAGGCCTACAATGAGCAGTTCTTC
TRBD2,TRBV4-1,-,TRBJ2-1,CASSHLIGASGRPGSSYNEQFF,TGCGCCAGCAGTCACTTAATAGGGGCTAGCGGGAGGCCCGGAAGCTCCTACAATGAGCAGTTCTTC
-,TRBV6-5,-,TRBJ2-3,CASSSPGLGMYF,TGTGCCAGCAGTTCTCCGGGACTGGGGATGTATTTT
-,TRBV10-3,-,TRBJ2-7,CAISDPTYEQYF,TGTGCCATCAGTGATCCGACTTACGAGCAGTACTTC
TRBD2,TRBV28,-,TRBJ2-7,CASSLWFRASGSEQYF,TGTGCCAGCAGTTTATGGTTTCGGGCTAGCGGGAGCGAGCAGTACTTC
-,TRBV7-2,-,TRBJ2-3,CASSLGRSTDTQYF,TGTGCCAGCAGCTTAGGGAGGAGCACAGATACGCAGTATTTT
-,TRBV18,-,TRBJ2-5,CASSLRTEETQYF,TGTGCCAGCTCACTTCGGACAGAAGAGACCCAGTACTTC
-,TRBV4-2,-,TRBJ2-2,CASSQSPGSNTGELFF,TGTGCCAGCAGCCAGAGCCCCGGGAGCAACACCGGGGAGCTGTTTTTT
TRBD2,TRBV9,-,TRBJ2-1,CASSATGTNHYNEQFF,TGTGCCAGCAGCGCCACCGGGACTAACCACTACAATGAGCAGTTCTTC
-,TRBV7-9,-,TRBJ2-7,CASSLDTAYEQYF,TGTGCCAGCAGCTTAGATACAGCCTACGAGCAGTACTTC
-,TRBV5-6,-,TRBJ2-7,CASSLNAQSYEQYF,TGTGCCAGCAGCTTGAACGCACAGAGCTACGAGCAGTACTTC
TRBD1,TRBV7-8,-,TRBJ2-5,CASSPRTGGLETQYF,TGTGCCAGCAGCCCTCGGACAGGGGGGTTAGAGACCCAGTACTTC
-,TRBV6-5,-,TRBJ2-2,CASRPTQLTGELFF,TGTGCCAGCCGACCGACACAGCTCACCGGGGAGCTGTTTTTT
-,TRBV5-6,-,TRBJ1-2,CASSLVSVGGYTF,TGTGCCAGCAGCTTGGTGTCTGTCGGGGGCTACACCTTC
TRBD1,TRBV19,few,TRBJ1-2,CASAQDRVRGYTF,TGTGCCAGTGCCCAAGACAGGGTGAGGGGCTACACCTTC
TRBD2,TRBV9,-,TRBJ2-1,CASSPGLAASYNEQFF,TGTGCCAGCAGCCCCGGACTAGCGGCCTCCTACAATGAGCAGTTCTTC
-,TRBV9,once,TRBJ1-1,CASSPTQQENTEAFF,TGTGCCAGCAGCCCAACCCAGCAGGAGAACACTGAAGCTTTCTTT
-,TRBV7-3,-,TRBJ2-3,CASSLMGSSTDTQYF,TGTGCCAGCAGCTTAATGGGCTCTAGCACAGATACGCAGTATTTT
-,TRBV25-1,-,TRBJ1-4,CASSEYGEGRNEKLFF,TGTGCCAGCAGTGAATATGGGGAGGGGAGGAATGAAAAACTGTTTTTT
TRBD1,TRBV7-2,-,TRBJ2-5,CASSTRQGLETQYF,TGTGCCAGCAGCACCCGACAGGGATTGGAGACCCAGTACTTC
-,TRBV10-3,-,TRBJ1-1,CAISETGTEAFF,TGTGCCATCAGTGAGACCGGGACAGAAGCTTTCTTT
-,TRBV7-9,-,TRBJ2-3,CASSLLETDTQYF,TGTGCCAGCAGCTTGCTAGAGACGGATACGCAGTATTTT
TRBD1,TRBV5-6,-,TRBJ2-5,CASSVGQGGETQYF,TGTGCCAGCAGCGTCGGACAGGGGGGAGAGACCCAGTACTTC
-,TRBV6-1,-,TRBJ1-5,CASRITGDSNQPQHF,TGTGCCAGCAGGATTACCGGGGATAGCAATCAGCCCCAGCATTTT
TRBD2,TRBV4-1,-,TRBJ2-1,CASSFSGSFGLEQFF,TGCGCCAGCAGTTTCAGCGGGAGCTTTGGGTTGGAGCAGTTCTTC
TRBD1,TRBV14,-,TRBJ2-1,CASSQVRTGDRFF,TGTGCCAGCAGCCAAGTCCGGACAGGGGATAGATTCTTC
TRBD1,TRBV27,-,TRBJ2-7,CASRGTGPSRSYEQYF,TGTGCCAGCAGGGGGACAGGGCCTTCGCGGTCCTACGAGCAGTACTTC
-,TRBV5-1,-,TRBJ1-2,CASSLAVNAGVYGYTF,TGCGCCAGCAGCTTGGCAGTAAACGCGGGGGTTTATGGCTACACCTTC